This T cell receptor beta chain emerged from a study of PD-1 blockade in classical Hodgkin lymphoma. The overall study: Each patient was given nivolumab 3 mg/kg through a vein every 2 weeks.

The CDR3 is 13 residues long. V shed 6 bases and J 4 bases; nucleotides not matched to a gene: 4. CDR1 and CDR2 from the germline V gene are WSHSY and SAAADI. Remarks on this clone: The antigen is not known.

Study-level results: Similar baseline diversity was found in complete responders and newly diagnosed patients.

The assay was immunoSEQ multiplex PCR, and TCRdb's table has in-frame clones only and misses some. The top ten clones hold around a third of a sample with fewer than 55,000 clones, roughly 78% of them seen once. Time point in this sample: cycle 4 day 1 (C4D1), after more than five weeks of nivolumab. Each patient relapsed following autologous stem cell transplantation, and prior brentuximab vedotin exposure differed. When best responses were assessed, they were complete response, partial response or progressive disease. Sample: peripheral blood mononuclear cells (PBMCs), taken before the fourth cycle of nivolumab. This sequence joins TRBV10-2 and TRBJ2-5; 8 positions agree with TRBD1. The TCR was taken from a human donor with classical Hodgkin lymphoma. CDR3 in DNA: TGCGCCAGCAGCCTCGACAGGGGAGAGACCCAGTACTTC. As protein: CASSLDRGETQYF.